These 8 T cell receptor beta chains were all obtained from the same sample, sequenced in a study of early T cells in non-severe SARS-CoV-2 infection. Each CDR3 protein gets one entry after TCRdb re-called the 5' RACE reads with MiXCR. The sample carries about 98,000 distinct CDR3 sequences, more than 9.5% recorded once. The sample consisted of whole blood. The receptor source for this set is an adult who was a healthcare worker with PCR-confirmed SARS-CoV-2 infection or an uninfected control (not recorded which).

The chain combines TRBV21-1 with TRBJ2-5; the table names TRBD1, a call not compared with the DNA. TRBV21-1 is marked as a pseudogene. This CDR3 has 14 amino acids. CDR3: CARRDRGSQETQYF. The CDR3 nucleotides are TGTGCCAGACGGGACAGGGGCTCACAAGAGACCCAGTACTTC.

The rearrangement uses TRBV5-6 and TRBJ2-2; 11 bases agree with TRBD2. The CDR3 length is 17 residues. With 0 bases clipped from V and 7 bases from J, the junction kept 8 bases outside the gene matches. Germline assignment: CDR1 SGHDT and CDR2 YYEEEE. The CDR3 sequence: CASSLVASGGSSGELFF. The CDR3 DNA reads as TGTGCCAGCAGCTTGGTAGCTAGCGGGGGGTCCAGCGGGGAGCTGTTTTTT.

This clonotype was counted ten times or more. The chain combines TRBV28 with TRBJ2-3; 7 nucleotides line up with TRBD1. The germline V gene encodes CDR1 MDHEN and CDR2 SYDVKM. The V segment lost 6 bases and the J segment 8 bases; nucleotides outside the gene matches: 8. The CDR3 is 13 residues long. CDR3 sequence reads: CASSRQGPGTQYF. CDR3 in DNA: TGTGCCAGCAGCCGACAGGGCCCCGGTACGCAGTATTTT.

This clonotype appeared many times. CDR3 region: CASGTGQEETQYF. As DNA, the CDR3 is TGTGCTAGTGGTACTGGACAGGAAGAGACCCAGTACTTC. The chain uses TRBV12-5 and TRBJ2-5; 7 bases align to TRBD1. The CDR3 contains 13 residues. Germline CDR1 LGHNT, CDR2 FRNRAP. The V gene end was trimmed by 5 bases and the J gene end by 3 bases; junction bases not matched to a gene: 3.

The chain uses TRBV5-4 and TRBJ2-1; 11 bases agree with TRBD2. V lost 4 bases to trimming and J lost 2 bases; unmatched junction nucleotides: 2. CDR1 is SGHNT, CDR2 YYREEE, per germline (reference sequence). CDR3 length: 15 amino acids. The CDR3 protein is CASSLSGRAYNEQFF. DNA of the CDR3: TGTGCCAGCAGCCTTAGCGGGAGGGCCTACAATGAGCAGTTCTTC.

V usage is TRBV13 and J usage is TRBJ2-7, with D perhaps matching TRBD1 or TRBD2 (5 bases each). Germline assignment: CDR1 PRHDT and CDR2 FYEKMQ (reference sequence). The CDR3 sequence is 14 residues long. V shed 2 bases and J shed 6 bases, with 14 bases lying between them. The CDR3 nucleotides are TGTGCCAGCAGCTTATTTTCTGGGGGACCCGAGCAGTACTTC. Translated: CASSLFSGGPEQYF.

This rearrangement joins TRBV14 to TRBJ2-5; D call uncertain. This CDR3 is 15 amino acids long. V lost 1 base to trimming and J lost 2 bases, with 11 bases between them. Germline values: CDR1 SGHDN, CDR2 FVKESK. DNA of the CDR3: TGTGCCAGCAGCCAAGGGTTTAAGTGGCAAGAGACCCAGTACTTC. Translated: CASSQGFKWQETQYF.

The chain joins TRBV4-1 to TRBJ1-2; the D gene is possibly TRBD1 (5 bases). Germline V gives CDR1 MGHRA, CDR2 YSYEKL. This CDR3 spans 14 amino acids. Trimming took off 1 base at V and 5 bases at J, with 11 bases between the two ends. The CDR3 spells CASSQVLGEYGYTF. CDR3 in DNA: TGCGCCAGCAGCCAAGTGTTAGGGGAGTATGGCTACACCTTC.